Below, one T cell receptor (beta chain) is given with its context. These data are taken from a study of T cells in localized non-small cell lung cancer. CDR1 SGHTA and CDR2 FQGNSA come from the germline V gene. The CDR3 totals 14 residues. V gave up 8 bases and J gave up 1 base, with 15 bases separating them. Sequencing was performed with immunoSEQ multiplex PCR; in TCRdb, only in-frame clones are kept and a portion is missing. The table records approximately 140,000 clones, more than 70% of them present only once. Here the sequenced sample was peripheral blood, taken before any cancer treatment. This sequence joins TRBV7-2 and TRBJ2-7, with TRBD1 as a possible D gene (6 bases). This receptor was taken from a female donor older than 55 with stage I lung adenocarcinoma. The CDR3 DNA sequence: TGTGCCAGCGCAAGGGACACCCAATCCTACGAGCAGTACTTC. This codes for CASARDTQSYEQYF.